The rows below give T cell receptor beta chains drawn from one sample of a study of blood T cell repertoires in COVID-19. This table comes from immunoSEQ multiplex PCR, and its TCRdb copy is limited to in-frame clones, with some not included. The sample yields 70,000 or so clones, about four fifths seen once. Sequenced sample: peripheral blood. Source of these receptors: a human donor in a cohort sampled during active COVID-19. Each CDR3 is given with its conserved first and last residue. The order of the fields is D gene, clone size, V gene, J gene, CDR3 protein, CDR3 DNA. A D gene is named only where the DNA matches it firmly. Clone size is not always given. Where it is, it says once, few, many or a class for expanded clones.

TRBD1,-,TRBV5-1,TRBJ2-3,CASSSGGYTDTQYF,TGCGCCAGCAGCTCAGGGGGCTACACAGATACGCAGTATTTT
-,many,TRBV6-5,TRBJ1-1,CASTQGTTTEAFF,TGTGCCAGCACGCAGGGGACAACCACTGAAGCTTTCTTT
-,-,TRBV10-3,TRBJ2-1,CAISESGRDNEQFF,TGTGCCATCAGTGAGTCCGGCAGGGACAATGAGCAGTTCTTC
TRBD1,-,TRBV28,TRBJ2-7,CASSLATGLTHEQYF,TGTGCCAGCAGTTTGGCGACAGGGCTCACCCACGAGCAGTACTTC
TRBD2,once,TRBV27,TRBJ2-2,CASSLTSGTGELFF,TGTGCCAGCAGTTTGACTAGCGGGACCGGGGAGCTGTTTTTT
-,-,TRBV10-3,TRBJ2-6,CAISDPTNSGANVLTF,TGTGCCATCAGTGACCCCACTAACTCTGGGGCCAACGTCCTGACTTTC
TRBD2,-,TRBV5-4,TRBJ2-1,CASSFGLAGGRNNEQFF,TGTGCCAGCAGCTTCGGACTAGCGGGAGGGCGGAACAATGAGCAGTTCTTC
-,once,TRBV19,TRBJ1-4,CASSKGGRGEKLFF,TGTGCCAGTAGTAAGGGGGGGCGCGGTGAAAAACTGTTTTTT
TRBD2,once,TRBV4-1,TRBJ2-7,CASSQASSGISSYEQYF,TGCGCCAGCAGCCAAGCCTCTAGCGGGATCAGCTCCTACGAGCAGTACTTC
TRBD2,-,TRBV19,TRBJ2-5,CASRQPGLAGGPPQETQYF,TGTGCCAGTAGGCAACCGGGACTAGCGGGAGGACCCCCTCAAGAGACCCAGTACTTC
TRBD1,-,TRBV3-1/TRBV3-2,TRBJ2-3,CASSDAGTVTDTQYF,TGTGCCAGCAGCGACGCCGGGACAGTGACAGATACGCAGTATTTT
-,-,TRBV11-2,TRBJ2-7,CASSYPGIGYEQYF,TGTGCCAGCAGCTACCCAGGGATCGGCTACGAGCAGTACTTC
-,-,TRBV24-1,TRBJ2-7,CATSQTSNEQYF,TGTGCCACCAGCCAAACTAGCAACGAGCAGTACTTC
-,-,TRBV6-5,TRBJ2-3,CASSTQEVTDTQYF,TGTGCCAGCAGCACCCAGGAAGTAACAGATACGCAGTATTTT
-,-,TRBV11-2,TRBJ1-2,CASSLEDSYGYTF,TGTGCCAGCAGCTTAGAAGATAGCTATGGCTACACCTTC
TRBD2,once,TRBV27,TRBJ2-2,CASTSYHSTSGGPWNTGELFF,TGTGCCAGCACCTCATACCACTCGACTAGCGGGGGGCCCTGGAACACCGGGGAGCTGTTTTTT
TRBD1,-,TRBV6-6,TRBJ2-7,CASSPGTGGPQGYEQYF,TGTGCCAGCAGTCCTGGGACAGGGGGACCCCAGGGATACGAGCAGTACTTC
-,-,TRBV18,TRBJ1-2,CASSPRGGYGYTF,TGTGCCAGCTCACCGCGGGGGGGATATGGCTACACCTTC
-,-,TRBV5-4,TRBJ2-7,CASSLGLARDEQYF,TGTGCCAGCAGCTTGGGGCTAGCGAGGGACGAGCAGTACTTC
TRBD2,many,TRBV5-1,TRBJ2-3,CARSLGLGGEEDTQYF,TGCGCCCGCAGCTTGGGGCTCGGGGGGGAGGAAGATACGCAGTATTTT
TRBD1,few,TRBV28,TRBJ1-2,CASSRQGGFGYTF,TGTGCCAGCAGTCGACAGGGGGGTTTTGGCTACACCTTC
-,-,TRBV18,TRBJ2-2,CASSSRQANTGELFF,TGTGCCAGCTCATCGAGACAGGCAAACACCGGGGAGCTGTTTTTT
TRBD2,few,TRBV5-6,TRBJ2-1,CASSPGTSGGWNEQFF,TGTGCCAGCAGCCCCGGGACTAGCGGGGGGTGGAATGAGCAGTTCTTC
-,-,TRBV11-2,TRBJ2-5,CASSAYQETQYF,TGTGCCAGCAGCGCCTATCAAGAGACCCAGTACTTC
-,-,TRBV19,TRBJ2-6,CASSKHSSGANVLTF,TGTGCCAGTAGTAAACACAGCTCTGGGGCCAACGTCCTGACTTTC
TRBD1,-,TRBV27,TRBJ1-2,CASHGTGVSGYTF,TGTGCCAGTCACGGGACAGGAGTCTCTGGCTACACCTTC
TRBD2,-,TRBV5-6,TRBJ2-2,CASSLGGGARELFF,TGCGCCAGCAGCTTGGGCGGGGGGGCGCGGGAGCTGTTTTTT
-,-,TRBV7-9,TRBJ2-1,CASSATGSSYNEQFF,TGTGCCAGCAGCGCTACAGGGAGCTCCTACAATGAGCAGTTCTTC
TRBD2,-,TRBV19,TRBJ2-1,CATRPGLAGGDLYNEQFF,TGTGCCACTAGGCCCGGGCTAGCGGGAGGGGACCTATACAATGAGCAGTTCTTC
-,-,TRBV3-1/TRBV3-2,TRBJ1-5,CASSQTGGNQPQHF,TGTGCCAGCAGTCAGACAGGAGGCAATCAGCCCCAGCATTTT
TRBD2,-,TRBV3-1/TRBV3-2,TRBJ2-3,CASSQVLVAGGSTDTQYF,TGTGCCAGCAGCCAAGTTCTTGTAGCGGGGGGCAGCACAGATACGCAGTATTTT
TRBD1,-,TRBV4-1,TRBJ1-2,CASSQDPHRTGSYGYTF,TGCGCCAGCAGCCAAGACCCTCATAGGACAGGGAGCTATGGCTACACCTTC
TRBD2,-,TRBV5-4,TRBJ2-7,CASSPGGLAFNEQYF,TGTGCCAGCAGCCCGGGAGGACTAGCGTTCAACGAGCAGTACTTC
TRBD2,-,TRBV19,TRBJ2-7,CASSSGLAAVSYEQYF,TGTGCCAGTAGTTCGGGACTAGCGGCGGTCTCCTACGAGCAGTACTTC
-,-,TRBV6-6,TRBJ1-6,CASSLTGPNSYNSPLHF,TGTGCCAGCAGTCTTACAGGCCCCAACTCCTATAATTCACCCCTCCACTTT
-,-,TRBV3-1/TRBV3-2,TRBJ2-2,CASSPSGNTGELFF,TGTGCCAGCAGCCCCAGCGGAAACACCGGGGAGCTGTTTTTT
TRBD2,-,TRBV9,TRBJ2-1,CASSVSLAGAFDEQFF,TGTGCCAGCAGCGTATCGCTAGCGGGAGCTTTTGATGAGCAGTTCTTC
TRBD1,-,TRBV28,TRBJ1-5,CASSFGTGVGYF,TGTGCCAGCAGTTTCGGGACAGGGGTTGGTTATTTT
TRBD2,-,TRBV3-1/TRBV3-2,TRBJ2-1,CASSQDHPGTSGGANEQFF,TGTGCCAGCAGCCAAGATCACCCCGGGACTAGCGGGGGGGCCAATGAGCAGTTCTTC
-,-,TRBV7-2,TRBJ2-7,CASSQTNSYEQYF,TGTGCCAGCAGTCAGACAAACTCCTACGAGCAGTACTTC
TRBD1,-,TRBV11-2,TRBJ2-7,CASSLGQGAYEQYF,TGTGCCAGCAGCTTAGGGCAGGGGGCCTACGAGCAGTACTTC
-,-,TRBV28,TRBJ2-2,CASSAGTYTGELFF,TGTGCCAGCAGTGCCGGGACTTACACCGGGGAGCTGTTTTTT
TRBD2,-,TRBV16,TRBJ2-2,CASSQFLLAGPGELFF,TGTGCCAGCAGCCAATTCCTCCTAGCGGGGCCCGGGGAGCTGTTTTTT